This TCR beta chain originates from a study of glioma-infiltrating T cells. V dropped 10 bases and J dropped 0 bases, with 10 bases sitting between them. Germline-derived CDR1 and CDR2 are ENHRY and SYGVKD. The CDR3 contains 13 residues. Using RNA template, CDR3s of TCR alpha and beta were amplified with iRepertoire arm-PCR. For one-step reverse transcription and amplification, about 85-400 ng of tissue mRNA or PBMC total RNA was used. TCRdb ran MiXCR on the multiplex PCR reads and lists one entry per CDR3 protein. Here the sample spans some 150,000 distinct CDR3 sequences, more than 35% being singletons.

The rearrangement joins TRBV10-3 to TRBJ1-3; TRBD1 is a possible D gene (6 bases). The receptor comes from a human donor with low-grade glioma or glioblastoma, undergoing nonglioma brain surgery, or in good health (not recorded which). The sequenced material came from glioma tissue, nonneoplastic brain tissue, or PBMCs (not recorded which). This CDR3 is CATEQGSGNTIYF. CDR3 nucleotide sequence: TGTGCCACAGAACAGGGCTCTGGAAACACCATATATTTT.